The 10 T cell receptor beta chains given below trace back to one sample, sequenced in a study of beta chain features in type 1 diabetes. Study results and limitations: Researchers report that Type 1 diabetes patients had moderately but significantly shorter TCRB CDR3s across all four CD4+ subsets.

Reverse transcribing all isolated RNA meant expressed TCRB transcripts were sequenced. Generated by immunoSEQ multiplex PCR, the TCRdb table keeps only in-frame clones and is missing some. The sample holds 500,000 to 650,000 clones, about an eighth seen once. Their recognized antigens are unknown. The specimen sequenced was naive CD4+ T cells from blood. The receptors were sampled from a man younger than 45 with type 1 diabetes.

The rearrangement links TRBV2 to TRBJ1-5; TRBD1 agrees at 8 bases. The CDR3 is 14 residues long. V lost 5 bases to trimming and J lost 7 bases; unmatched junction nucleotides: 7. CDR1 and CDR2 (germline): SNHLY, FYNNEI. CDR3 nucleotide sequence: TGTGCCAGCAGTCCACAGGGGGAGATGCAGCCCCAGCATTTT. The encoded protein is CASSPQGEMQPQHF.

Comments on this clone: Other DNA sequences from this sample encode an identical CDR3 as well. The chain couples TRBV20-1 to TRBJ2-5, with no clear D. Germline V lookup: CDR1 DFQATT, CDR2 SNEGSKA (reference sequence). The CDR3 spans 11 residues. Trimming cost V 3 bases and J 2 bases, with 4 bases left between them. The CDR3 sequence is CSARSQETQYF. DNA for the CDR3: TGCAGTGCTAGGTCTCAAGAGACCCAGTACTTC.

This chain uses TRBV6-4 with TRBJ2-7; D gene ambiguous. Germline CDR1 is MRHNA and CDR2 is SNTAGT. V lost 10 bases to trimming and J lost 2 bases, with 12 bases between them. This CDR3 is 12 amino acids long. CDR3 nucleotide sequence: TGTGCCATAAATTCGGGCCCCTACGAGCAGTACTTC. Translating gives CAINSGPYEQYF.

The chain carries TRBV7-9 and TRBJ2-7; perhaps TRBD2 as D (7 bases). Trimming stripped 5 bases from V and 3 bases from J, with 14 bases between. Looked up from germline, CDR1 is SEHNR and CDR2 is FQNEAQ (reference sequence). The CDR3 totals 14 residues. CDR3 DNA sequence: TGTGCCAGCAGCCCCAAGGGGGGGAACTACGAGCAGTACTTC. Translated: CASSPKGGNYEQYF.

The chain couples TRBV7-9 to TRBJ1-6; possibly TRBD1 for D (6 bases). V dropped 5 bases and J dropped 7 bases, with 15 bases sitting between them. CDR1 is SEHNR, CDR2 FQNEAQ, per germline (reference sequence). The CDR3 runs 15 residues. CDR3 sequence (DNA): TGTGCCAGCAGCGCGCGCACAGGGACGAATTCACCCCTCCACTTT. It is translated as CASSARTGTNSPLHF.

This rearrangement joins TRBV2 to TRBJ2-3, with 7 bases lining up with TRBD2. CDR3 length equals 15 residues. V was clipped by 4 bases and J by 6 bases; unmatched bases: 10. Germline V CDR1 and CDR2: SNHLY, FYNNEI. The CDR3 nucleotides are TGTGCCAGCAGTGTGTCTAGCGGCTTTGGGGATACGCAGTATTTT. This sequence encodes CASSVSSGFGDTQYF.

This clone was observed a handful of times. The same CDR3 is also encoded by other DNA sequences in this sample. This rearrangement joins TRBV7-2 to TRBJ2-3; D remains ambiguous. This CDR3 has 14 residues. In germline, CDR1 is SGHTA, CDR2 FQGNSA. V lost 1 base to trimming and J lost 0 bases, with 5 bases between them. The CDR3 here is CASSLGQSTDTQYF. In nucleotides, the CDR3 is TGTGCCAGCAGCTTAGGTCAGAGCACAGATACGCAGTATTTT.

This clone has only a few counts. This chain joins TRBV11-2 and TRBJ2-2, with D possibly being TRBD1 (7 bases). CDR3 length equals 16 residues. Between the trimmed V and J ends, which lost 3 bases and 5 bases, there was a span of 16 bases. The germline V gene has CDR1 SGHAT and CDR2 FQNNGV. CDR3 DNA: TGTGCCAGCAGCTTCCCCGCAGGGGGGATTACCGGGGAGCTGTTTTTT. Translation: CASSFPAGGITGELFF.

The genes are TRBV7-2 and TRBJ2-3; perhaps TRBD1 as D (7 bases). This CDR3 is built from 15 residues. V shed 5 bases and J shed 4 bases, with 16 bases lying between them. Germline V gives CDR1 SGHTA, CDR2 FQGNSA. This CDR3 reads CASSVTGTRPDTQYF. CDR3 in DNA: TGTGCCAGCAGCGTGACAGGGACTCGCCCAGATACGCAGTATTTT.

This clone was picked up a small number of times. In DNA, the CDR3 is TGTGCCAGCAGCTTAGGGACAGTGGTAGATACGCAGTATTTT. Protein: CASSLGTVVDTQYF. The chain combines TRBV11-2 with TRBJ2-3; the D gene is possibly TRBD1 (6 bases). V was trimmed by 1 base and J by 5 bases, leaving 10 bases between them. Germline loops: CDR1 SGHAT, CDR2 FQNNGV. This CDR3 spans 14 amino acids.